These T cell receptor beta chains were read from a single sample in a study of regulatory T cells in long-lasting Graves disease. TCRdb passed the multiplex PCR reads through MiXCR, listing each CDR3 protein once. The repertoire holds about 540,000 distinct CDR3 sequences, approximately 13% seen once, with 10% in the top ten. These data also formed part of another study, on T cells in Graves' hyperthyroidism and ophthalmopathy.

The source was peripheral blood mononuclear cells (PBMCs), collected at new diagnosis, from a patient treated with antithyroid drugs. These receptors were taken from a man aged 25 to 40 with Graves disease. CDR3s include the opening cysteine and the closing phenylalanine or tryptophan. The order of the fields is V gene, J gene, clone size, D gene, CDR3 DNA, CDR3 protein. D genes are given only for firm matches. Size is omitted from some rows. Given values are once, few, many or a class for expanded clones.

v_call: TRBV19
j_call: TRBJ1-5
clone_size: -
d_call: -
cdr3_nt: TGTGCCAGTAGCTCCCGGGACTCCCAAAATCAGCCCCAGCATTTT
cdr3_aa: CASSSRDSQNQPQHF

v_call: TRBV24-1
j_call: TRBJ1-3
clone_size: many
d_call: -
cdr3_nt: TGTGCCACCAGTGATGGACACAGCTCTGGAAACACCATATATTTT
cdr3_aa: CATSDGHSSGNTIYF

v_call: TRBV3-1
j_call: TRBJ2-4
clone_size: few
d_call: -
cdr3_nt: TGTGCCAGCACCGGGTGGGGTGACATTCAGTACTTC
cdr3_aa: CASTGWGDIQYF

v_call: TRBV27
j_call: TRBJ2-7
clone_size: -
d_call: TRBD1
cdr3_nt: TGTGCCAGCAGTTTACAGGGGGTGCTCCTCGAGCAGTACTTC
cdr3_aa: CASSLQGVLLEQYF

v_call: TRBV12-3/TRBV12-4
j_call: TRBJ2-2
clone_size: -
d_call: -
cdr3_nt: TGTGCCAGCCGAGAGGGGCAGGGAGGTAGACACACCGGGGAGCTGTTTTTT
cdr3_aa: CASREGQGGRHTGELFF

v_call: TRBV19
j_call: TRBJ1-5
clone_size: few
d_call: -
cdr3_nt: TGTGCCAGTAGTAGGTGGCTCAATCAGCCCCAGCATTTT
cdr3_aa: CASSRWLNQPQHF

v_call: TRBV5-5
j_call: TRBJ2-3
clone_size: many
d_call: -
cdr3_nt: TGTGCCAGCAGCTTACTGAATCCCGGCGATACGCAGTATTTT
cdr3_aa: CASSLLNPGDTQYF

v_call: TRBV5-1
j_call: TRBJ2-1
clone_size: -
d_call: TRBD1
cdr3_nt: TGCGCCAGCAGCTTGGAACAGGGGGCCCGGGATCCCTACAATGAGCAGTTCTTC
cdr3_aa: CASSLEQGARDPYNEQFF

v_call: TRBV18
j_call: TRBJ2-3
clone_size: few
d_call: TRBD2
cdr3_nt: TGTGCCAGCTCAGCAACTAGCGGGTCGGCTAGCACAGATACGCAGTATTTT
cdr3_aa: CASSATSGSASTDTQYF

v_call: TRBV28
j_call: TRBJ2-1
clone_size: many
d_call: -
cdr3_nt: TGTGCCAGCAGCCAACCGACGGTGCAGGGGCGCAATGAGCAGTTCTTC
cdr3_aa: CASSQPTVQGRNEQFF

v_call: TRBV27
j_call: TRBJ2-7
clone_size: many
d_call: TRBD2
cdr3_nt: TGTGCCAGCAGTTCCGGGACTAGCAGCCCCTACGAGCAGTACTTC
cdr3_aa: CASSSGTSSPYEQYF

v_call: TRBV30
j_call: TRBJ2-3
clone_size: many
d_call: TRBD2
cdr3_nt: TGTGCCTGGAGCCCCGGGACTAGCGGGAGTTCGCAGTATTTT
cdr3_aa: CAWSPGTSGSSQYF

v_call: TRBV12-3/TRBV12-4
j_call: TRBJ1-1
clone_size: many
d_call: -
cdr3_nt: TGTGCCAGCAGTCCAACCGGGCCCCTGGGGCGAGCTTTCTTT
cdr3_aa: CASSPTGPLGRAFF

v_call: TRBV7-2
j_call: TRBJ1-5
clone_size: few
d_call: -
cdr3_nt: TGTGCCAGCACCGAGACTGACGCGAGAAGTCAGCCCCAGCATTTT
cdr3_aa: CASTETDARSQPQHF

v_call: TRBV28
j_call: TRBJ2-5
clone_size: many
d_call: -
cdr3_nt: TGTGCCAGCAGTTCACCTAGGGGCGAGACCCAGTACTTC
cdr3_aa: CASSSPRGETQYF

v_call: TRBV10-3
j_call: TRBJ1-6
clone_size: few
d_call: TRBD1
cdr3_nt: TGTGCCATCAGTGAGTCGACAGGGCAGAATTCACCCCTCCACTTT
cdr3_aa: CAISESTGQNSPLHF

v_call: TRBV27
j_call: TRBJ2-1
clone_size: many
d_call: -
cdr3_nt: TGTGCCAGCGCGATCTCGACTAGTTTAGGTGAGCAGTTCTTC
cdr3_aa: CASAISTSLGEQFF

v_call: TRBV19
j_call: TRBJ1-1
clone_size: -
d_call: -
cdr3_nt: TGTGCCAGTAGTGATGACTACACTGAAGCTTTCTTT
cdr3_aa: CASSDDYTEAFF

v_call: TRBV7-3
j_call: TRBJ2-2
clone_size: few
d_call: -
cdr3_nt: TGTGCCAGCAGCTTATCGAGCAGGGGGACTCCCGGGGAGCTGTTTTTT
cdr3_aa: CASSLSSRGTPGELFF

v_call: TRBV11-2
j_call: TRBJ2-7
clone_size: many
d_call: -
cdr3_nt: TGTGCCAGCAGCCTGATGGGAAGGCGGAGGGTCTCAGAGCAGTACTTC
cdr3_aa: CASSLMGRRRVSEQYF

v_call: TRBV6-1
j_call: TRBJ2-5
clone_size: many
d_call: TRBD2
cdr3_nt: TGTGCCAGCAGTCCGCCTTCTAGCGGTCAAGAGACCCAGTACTTC
cdr3_aa: CASSPPSSGQETQYF

v_call: TRBV12-3/TRBV12-4
j_call: TRBJ2-5
clone_size: -
d_call: -
cdr3_nt: TGTGCCAGCAGTTTATCGGACTTGGGGGAGACCCAGTACTTC
cdr3_aa: CASSLSDLGETQYF